This T cell receptor beta chain was found in a study of T cell responses to AZD1222 COVID-19 vaccine. Whole-study findings and limits: Baseline seropositivity occurred in only 5 or 6 AZD1222 recipients. Most donors were white British, females outnumbered males, and clonal diversity was possibly underestimated.

Some clones are missing from TCRdb's copy, which holds only in-frame ones; the method was immunoSEQ multiplex PCR. The sample consists of under 200,000 clones, approximately 94% of them appearing once. Unmatched junction bases numbered 2, after V lost 8 bases and J lost 4 bases. Germline CDR1 reads ENHRY; CDR2 reads SYGVKD. The CDR3 is 11 amino acids. As for this clone: Its antigen remains unidentified.

The sequences come from peripheral blood, collected on day 0 of AZD1222 vaccination. The chain carries TRBV10-3 and TRBJ2-7; 7 bases match TRBD2. The TCR was taken from an adult in good health. DNA for the CDR3: TGTGCCATCGGGGGGGGTTACGAGCAGTACTTC. Protein product: CAIGGGYEQYF.